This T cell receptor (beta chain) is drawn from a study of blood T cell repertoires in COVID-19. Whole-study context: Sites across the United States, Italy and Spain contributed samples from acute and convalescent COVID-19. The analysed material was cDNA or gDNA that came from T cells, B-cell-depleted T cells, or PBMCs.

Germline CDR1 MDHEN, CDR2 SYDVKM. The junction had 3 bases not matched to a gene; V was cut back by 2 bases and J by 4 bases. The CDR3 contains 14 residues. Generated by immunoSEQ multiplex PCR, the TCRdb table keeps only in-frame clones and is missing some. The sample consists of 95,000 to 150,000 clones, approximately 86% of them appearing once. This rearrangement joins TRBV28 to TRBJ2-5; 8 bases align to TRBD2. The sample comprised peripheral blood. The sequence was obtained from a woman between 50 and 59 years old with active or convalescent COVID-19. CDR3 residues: CASSLLGRGETQYF. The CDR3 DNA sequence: TGTGCCAGCAGTTTACTCGGGAGGGGAGAGACCCAGTACTTC.